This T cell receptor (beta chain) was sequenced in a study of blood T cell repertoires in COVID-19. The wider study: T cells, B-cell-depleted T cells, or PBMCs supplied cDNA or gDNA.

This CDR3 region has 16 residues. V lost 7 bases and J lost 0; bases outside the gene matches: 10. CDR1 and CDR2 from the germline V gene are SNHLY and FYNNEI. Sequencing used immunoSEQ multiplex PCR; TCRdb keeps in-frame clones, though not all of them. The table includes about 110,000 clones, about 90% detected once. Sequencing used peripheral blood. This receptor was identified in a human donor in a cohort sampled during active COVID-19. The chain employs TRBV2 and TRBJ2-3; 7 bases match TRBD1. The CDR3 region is CASNRQGPTSTDTQYF. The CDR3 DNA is TGTGCCAGCAACCGACAGGGTCCGACTAGCACAGATACGCAGTATTTT.